This TCR beta chain is drawn from a study of technical replicates of blood from a handful of donors. The method was immunoSEQ multiplex PCR; TCRdb's version includes in-frame clones alone and lacks a portion of them. Altogether tens of thousands of clones are present, 98% being singletons, with the ten largest covering 0.12% to 0.15%. Trimming took 1 base from V and 9 from J; bases not matched to a gene: 11. The CDR3 extends over 15 amino acids. Germline V lookup: CDR1 LNHNV, CDR2 YYDKDF (reference sequence). Material for sequencing was T cells isolated from PBMCs. The origin of this receptor is a human donor in good health. The chain recombines TRBV15 with TRBJ1-2; 7 bases line up with TRBD1. The CDR3 loop reads CATSRVGQTNVRYTF. DNA of the CDR3: TGTGCCACCAGCAGAGTGGGACAGACAAACGTCCGCTACACCTTC.